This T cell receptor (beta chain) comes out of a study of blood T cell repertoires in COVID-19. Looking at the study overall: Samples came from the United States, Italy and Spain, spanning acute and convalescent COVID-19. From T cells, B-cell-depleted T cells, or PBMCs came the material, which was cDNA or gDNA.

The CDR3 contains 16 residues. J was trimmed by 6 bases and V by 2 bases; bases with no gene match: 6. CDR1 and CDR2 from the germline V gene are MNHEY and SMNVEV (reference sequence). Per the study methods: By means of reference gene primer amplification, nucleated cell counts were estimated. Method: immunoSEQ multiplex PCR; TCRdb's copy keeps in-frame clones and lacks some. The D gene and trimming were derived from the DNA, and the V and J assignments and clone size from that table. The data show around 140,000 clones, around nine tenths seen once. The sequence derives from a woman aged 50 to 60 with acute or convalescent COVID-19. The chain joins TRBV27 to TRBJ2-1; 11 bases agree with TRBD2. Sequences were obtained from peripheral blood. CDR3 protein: CASSLGYSGGGNEQFF. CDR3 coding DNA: TGTGCCAGCAGTTTAGGGTATAGCGGGGGGGGCAATGAGCAGTTCTTC.